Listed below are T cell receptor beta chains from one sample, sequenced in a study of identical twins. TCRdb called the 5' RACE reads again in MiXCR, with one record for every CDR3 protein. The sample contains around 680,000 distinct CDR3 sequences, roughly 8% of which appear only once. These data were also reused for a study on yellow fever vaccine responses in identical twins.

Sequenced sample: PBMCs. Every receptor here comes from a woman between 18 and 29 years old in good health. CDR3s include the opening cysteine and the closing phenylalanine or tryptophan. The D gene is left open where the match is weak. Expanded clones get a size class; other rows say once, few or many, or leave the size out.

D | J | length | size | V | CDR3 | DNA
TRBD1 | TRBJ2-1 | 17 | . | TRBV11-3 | CASSLGSVGQGASEQFF | TGTGCCAGCAGCTTAGGATCTGTGGGACAGGGGGCGTCTGAGCAGTTCTTC
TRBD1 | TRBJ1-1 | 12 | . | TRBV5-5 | CASRLEQGGAFF | TGTGCCAGCAGACTGGAACAGGGGGGAGCTTTCTTT
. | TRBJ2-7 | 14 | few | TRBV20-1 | CSARDQRSHYEQYF | TGCAGTGCTAGAGATCAGCGGAGCCACTACGAGCAGTACTTC
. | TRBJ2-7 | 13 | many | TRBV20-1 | CSIPALASYEQYF | TGCAGTATCCCGGCCCTAGCCTCCTACGAGCAGTACTTC
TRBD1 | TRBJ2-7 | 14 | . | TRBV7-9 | CASSTGQESYEQYF | TGTGCCAGCAGCACTGGACAGGAGTCCTACGAGCAGTACTTC
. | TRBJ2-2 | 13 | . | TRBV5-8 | CARGPRDLGELFF | TGTGCCAGGGGCCCAAGGGACCTCGGGGAGCTGTTTTTT
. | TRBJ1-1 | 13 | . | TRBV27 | CASRGGEDTEAFF | TGTGCCAGCAGGGGCGGCGAGGACACTGAAGCTTTCTTT
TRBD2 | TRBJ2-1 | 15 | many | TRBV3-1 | CASSPLAGGYNEQFF | TGTGCCAGCAGTCCCCTAGCGGGGGGGTACAATGAGCAGTTCTTC
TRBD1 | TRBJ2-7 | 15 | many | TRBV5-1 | CASSLETGIPYEQYF | TGCGCCAGCAGCTTGGAGACAGGGATCCCCTACGAGCAGTACTTC
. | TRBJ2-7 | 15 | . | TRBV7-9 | CASSFLQGRDREQYF | TGTGCCAGCAGCTTCCTCCAGGGGCGAGATAGGGAGCAGTACTTC
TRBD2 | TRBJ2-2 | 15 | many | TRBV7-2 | CASSPSGSNTGELFF | TGTGCCAGCAGCCCTAGCGGATCTAACACCGGGGAGCTGTTTTTT
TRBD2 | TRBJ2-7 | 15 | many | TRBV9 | CASSSAGVPAYEQYF | TGTGCCAGCAGCTCCGCGGGAGTTCCGGCCTACGAGCAGTACTTC
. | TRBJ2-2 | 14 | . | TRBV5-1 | CASSEKVSTGELFF | TGCGCCAGCAGCGAAAAAGTATCGACCGGGGAGCTGTTTTTT
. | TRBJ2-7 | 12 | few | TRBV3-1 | CASAADRYEQYF | TGTGCCAGCGCCGCCGACAGGTACGAGCAGTACTTC
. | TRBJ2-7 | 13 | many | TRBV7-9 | CASSLTRDYEQYF | TGTGCCAGCAGCTTAACTAGGGACTACGAGCAGTACTTC
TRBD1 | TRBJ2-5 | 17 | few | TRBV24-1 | CATSEAGTGDRGETQYF | TGTGCCACCAGTGAAGCCGGGACAGGGGACCGTGGTGAGACCCAGTACTTC